The following is a T cell receptor beta chain sequence with its context. The antigen remains undetermined. The sample is drawn from a study of cytomegalovirus exposure and HLA in healthy donors. The study ran its PCR with 60 Vbeta and 13 Jbeta primers. Method: immunoSEQ multiplex PCR; TCRdb's copy keeps in-frame clones and lacks some. The sample records about 190,000 clones, approximately 11% being singletons. Study-level results: A missense variant in DCLRE1C was later tied to TCR beta V- and J-gene trimming. Later examination showed HLA-associated TCR beta chains had greater clonal expansion than equally common others.

V was shortened by 2 bases and J by 8 bases, with 4 bases between the two germline ends. The CDR3 is 12 amino acids. Looked up from germline, CDR1 is SGHAT and CDR2 is FQNNGV. Sequenced: PBMCs. The TCR was taken from a man aged 45 to 65 in good health and CMV-seropositive. The rearrangement uses TRBV11-2 and TRBJ1-6; D not certain. The CDR3 DNA reads TGTGCCAGCAGCTTACGAGATTCACCCCTCCACTTT. It encodes CASSLRDSPLHF. Based on the CDR3 plus reference TRBV11-2 and TRBJ1-6, the full variable domain is EAGVAQSPRYKIIEKRQSVAFWCNPISGHATLYWYQQILGQGPKLLIQFQNNGVVDDSQLPKDRFSAERLKGVDSTLKIQPAKLEDSAVYLCASSLRDSPLHFGNGTRLTVT.